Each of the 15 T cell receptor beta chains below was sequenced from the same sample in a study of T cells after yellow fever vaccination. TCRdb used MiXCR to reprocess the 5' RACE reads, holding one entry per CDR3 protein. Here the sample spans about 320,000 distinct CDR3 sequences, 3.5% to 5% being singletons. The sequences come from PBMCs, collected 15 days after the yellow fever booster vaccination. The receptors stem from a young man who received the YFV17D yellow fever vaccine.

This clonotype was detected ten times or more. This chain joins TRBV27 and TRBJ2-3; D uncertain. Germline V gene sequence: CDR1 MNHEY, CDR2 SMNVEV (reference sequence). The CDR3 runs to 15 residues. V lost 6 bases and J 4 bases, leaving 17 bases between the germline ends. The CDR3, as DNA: TGTGCCAGCAGGGCAGGCACCGGCGGTCCAGATACGCAGTATTTT. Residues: CASRAGTGGPDTQYF.

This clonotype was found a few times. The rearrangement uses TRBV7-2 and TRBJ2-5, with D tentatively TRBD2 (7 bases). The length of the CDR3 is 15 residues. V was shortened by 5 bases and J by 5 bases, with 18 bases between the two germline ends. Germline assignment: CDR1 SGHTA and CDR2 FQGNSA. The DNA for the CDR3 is TGTGCCAGCAGCCAAAGGGGGGGACGTCTGGAGACCCAGTACTTC. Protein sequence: CASSQRGGRLETQYF.

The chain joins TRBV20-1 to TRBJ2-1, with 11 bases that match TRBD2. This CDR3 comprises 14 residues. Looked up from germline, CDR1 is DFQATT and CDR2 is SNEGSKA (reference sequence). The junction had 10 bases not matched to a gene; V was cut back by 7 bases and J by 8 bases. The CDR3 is CSVAASGGIYEQFF. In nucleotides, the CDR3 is TGCAGTGTTGCGGCTAGCGGGGGGATCTATGAGCAGTTCTTC.

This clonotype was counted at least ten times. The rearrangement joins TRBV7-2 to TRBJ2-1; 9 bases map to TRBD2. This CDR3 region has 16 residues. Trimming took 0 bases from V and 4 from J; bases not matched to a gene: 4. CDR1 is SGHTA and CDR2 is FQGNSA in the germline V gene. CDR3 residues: CASSLARGGAYNEQFF. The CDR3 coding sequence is TGTGCCAGCAGCTTAGCTCGCGGGGGGGCATACAATGAGCAGTTCTTC.

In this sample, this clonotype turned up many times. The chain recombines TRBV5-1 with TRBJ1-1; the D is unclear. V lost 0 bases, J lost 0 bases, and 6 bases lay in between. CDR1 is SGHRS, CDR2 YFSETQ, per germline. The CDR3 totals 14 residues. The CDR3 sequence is CASSLDPLNTEAFF. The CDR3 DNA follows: TGCGCCAGCAGCTTGGATCCTTTGAACACTGAAGCTTTCTTT. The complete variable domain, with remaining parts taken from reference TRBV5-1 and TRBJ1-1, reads KAGVTQTPRYLIKTRGQQVTLSCSPISGHRSVSWYQQTPGQGLQFLFEYFSETQRNKGNFPGRFSGRQFSNSRSEMNVSTLELGDSALYLCASSLDPLNTEAFFGQGTRLTVV.

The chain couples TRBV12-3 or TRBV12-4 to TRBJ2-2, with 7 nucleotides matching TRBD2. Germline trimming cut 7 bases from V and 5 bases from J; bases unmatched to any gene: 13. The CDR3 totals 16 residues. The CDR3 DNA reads TGTGCCAGCACCGGGACTACCAAATTGCGGACCGGGGAGCTGTTTTTT. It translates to CASTGTTKLRTGELFF.

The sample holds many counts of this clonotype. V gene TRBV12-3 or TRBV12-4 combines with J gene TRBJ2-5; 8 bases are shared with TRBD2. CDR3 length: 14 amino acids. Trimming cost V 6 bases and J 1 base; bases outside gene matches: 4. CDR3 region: CASSLTSGQETQYF. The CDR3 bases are TGTGCCAGCAGCTTAACTAGCGGCCAAGAGACCCAGTACTTC.

CDR3 region: CASSQPSGQPVRYGYTF. For the CDR3, the DNA is TGTGCCAGCAGCCAACCCTCGGGACAGCCAGTCCGCTATGGCTACACCTTC. The chain is built from TRBV7-3 and TRBJ1-2; 7 nucleotides match TRBD1. Germline CDR1 SGHTA, CDR2 FQGTGA. The CDR3 loop spans 17 amino acids. V lost 5 bases to trimming and J lost 4 bases; unmatched junction nucleotides: 16.

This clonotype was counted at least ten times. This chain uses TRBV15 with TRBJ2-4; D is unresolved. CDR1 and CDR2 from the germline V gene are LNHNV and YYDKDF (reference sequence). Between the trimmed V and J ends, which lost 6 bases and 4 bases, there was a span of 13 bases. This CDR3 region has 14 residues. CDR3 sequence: CATRDPYEKNIQYF. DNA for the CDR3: TGTGCCACCAGAGACCCCTATGAGAAAAACATTCAGTACTTC.

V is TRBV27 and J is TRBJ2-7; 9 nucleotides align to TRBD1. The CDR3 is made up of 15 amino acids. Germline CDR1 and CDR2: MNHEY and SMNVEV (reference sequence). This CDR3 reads CASSLSDRDRVNKGV. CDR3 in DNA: TGTGCCAGCAGTTTATCGGACCGGGACAGGGTTAATAAAGGTGTC.

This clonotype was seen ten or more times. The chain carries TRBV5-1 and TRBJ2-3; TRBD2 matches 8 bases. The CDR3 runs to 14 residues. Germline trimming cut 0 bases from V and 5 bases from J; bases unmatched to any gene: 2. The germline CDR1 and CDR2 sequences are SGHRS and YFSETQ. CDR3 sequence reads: CASSLAGGEDTQYF. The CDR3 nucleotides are TGCGCCAGCAGCTTGGCCGGGGGGGAAGATACGCAGTATTTT.

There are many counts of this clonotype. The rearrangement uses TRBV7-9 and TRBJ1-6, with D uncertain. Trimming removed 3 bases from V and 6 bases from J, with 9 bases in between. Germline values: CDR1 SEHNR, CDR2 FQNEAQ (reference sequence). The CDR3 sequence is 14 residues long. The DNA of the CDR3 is TGTGCCAGCAGCTTGGAACAGATTAATTCACCCCTCCACTTT. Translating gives CASSLEQINSPLHF.

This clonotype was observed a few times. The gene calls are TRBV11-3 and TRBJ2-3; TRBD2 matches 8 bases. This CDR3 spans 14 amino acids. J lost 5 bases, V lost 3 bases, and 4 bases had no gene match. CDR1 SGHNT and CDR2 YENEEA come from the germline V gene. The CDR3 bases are TGTGCCAGCAGCTTGGGACTAGTAGGAGATACGCAGTATTTT. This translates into CASSLGLVGDTQYF. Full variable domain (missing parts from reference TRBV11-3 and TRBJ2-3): EAGVVQSPRYKIIEKKQPVAFWCNPISGHNTLYWYLQNLGQGPELLIRYENEEAVDDSQLPKDRFSAERLKGVDSTLKIQPAELGDSAVYLCASSLGLVGDTQYFGPGTRLTVL.

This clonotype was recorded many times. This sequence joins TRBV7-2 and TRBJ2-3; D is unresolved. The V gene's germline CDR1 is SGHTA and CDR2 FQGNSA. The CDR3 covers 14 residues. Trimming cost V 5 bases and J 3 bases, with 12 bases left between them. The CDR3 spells CASSPIVGTDTQYF. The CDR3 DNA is TGTGCCAGCAGCCCTATAGTGGGGACAGATACGCAGTATTTT. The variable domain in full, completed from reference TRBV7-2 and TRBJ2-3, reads GAGVSQSPSNKVTEKGKDVELRCDPISGHTALYWYRQSLGQGLEFLIYFQGNSAPDKSGLPSDRFSAERTGGSVSTLTIQRTQQEDSAVYLCASSPIVGTDTQYFGPGTRLTVL.

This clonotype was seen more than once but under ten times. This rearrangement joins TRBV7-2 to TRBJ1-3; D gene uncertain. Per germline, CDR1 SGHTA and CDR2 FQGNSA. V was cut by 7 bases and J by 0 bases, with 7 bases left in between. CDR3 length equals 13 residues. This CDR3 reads CASTPGSGNTIYF. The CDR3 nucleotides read TGTGCCAGCACCCCCGGCTCTGGAAACACCATATATTTT.